A selection of T cell receptor beta chains follows, all from one sample in a study of T-cell reconstitution after alpha-beta-depleted transplantation in children. TCRdb re-called the PCR reads with MiXCR, one entry per CDR3 protein. Counted here are fewer than 350,000 distinct CDR3 sequences, around 9.1% occurring once; the ten biggest clones make up around 7.5%. Sequences were derived from PBMCs, sampled before TCRalphabeta/CD19-depleted stem cell transplant. All receptors derive from a boy in the first two years of life with acute myeloid leukemia, due to receive a stem cell transplant. CDR3s leave out the opening cysteine and the closing phenylalanine or tryptophan. The D gene is left open where the match is weak.

CDR3 | V | D | J
ASSLSDDEQF | TRBV27 | - | TRBJ2-1
SARVTGRRYEQY | TRBV20-1 | TRBD2 | TRBJ2-7
ASSFSGPGELF | TRBV12-3/TRBV12-4 | - | TRBJ2-2
SAPGPNYEQY | TRBV20-1 | - | TRBJ2-7
SVEGKGLAGGREQF | TRBV29-1 | TRBD2 | TRBJ2-1
ASSQVTGLRNTGELF | TRBV14 | TRBD2 | TRBJ2-2
ASSSTGNEKLF | TRBV5-1 | TRBD1 | TRBJ1-4
SAPGAGLGTDTQY | TRBV20-1 | TRBD2 | TRBJ2-3
ASSQEAVSSYNEQF | TRBV4-2 | - | TRBJ2-1
ASSSTGLHEKLF | TRBV7-2 | TRBD1 | TRBJ1-4
ASSSDILSSYEQY | TRBV5-1 | - | TRBJ2-7
ASSETGLSYEQY | TRBV5-1 | TRBD1 | TRBJ2-7
ASSTTGEKLF | TRBV5-1 | - | TRBJ1-4
ASSQIQRSYT | TRBV12-3/TRBV12-4 | - | TRBJ1-2
ASSTTIDRGRNGYT | TRBV28 | TRBD1 | TRBJ1-2
SVEDLMGGPEQF | TRBV29-1 | - | TRBJ2-1
ASSALPSGSNEQF | TRBV7-3 | TRBD2 | TRBJ2-1
ASSRTRFSEQY | TRBV12-3/TRBV12-4 | TRBD2 | TRBJ2-7
ASISKSPLPGLESYEQY | TRBV28 | TRBD2 | TRBJ2-7
ASSNKRINSYEQY | TRBV21-1 | - | TRBJ2-7
AFHERQGESNQPQH | TRBV28 | TRBD1 | TRBJ1-5
ASSFRGQQQF | TRBV7-3 | TRBD1 | TRBJ2-1
SARDWTRNTEAF | TRBV20-1 | - | TRBJ1-1
ASSLGRDYGYT | TRBV7-3 | - | TRBJ1-2
ASNYTWDTEAF | TRBV5-1 | - | TRBJ1-1
ASSSGQGMSPLH | TRBV19 | TRBD1 | TRBJ1-6
ASSLLAGRTDTQY | TRBV7-3 | - | TRBJ2-3
SVDLAPSTDTQY | TRBV29-1 | - | TRBJ2-3
ASSLVSTGDEQY | TRBV5-1 | TRBD1 | TRBJ2-7
ASSLLQGESGYT | TRBV7-8 | TRBD1 | TRBJ1-2
ASSFRATNTEAF | TRBV5-1 | - | TRBJ1-1
ASSDQLTMLQETQY | TRBV2 | - | TRBJ2-5
ASSYDGRRNEQF | TRBV6-5 | - | TRBJ2-1
ASSPTGSSYNSPLH | TRBV18 | - | TRBJ1-6
ASSAQGRYTGELF | TRBV7-8 | - | TRBJ2-2
ASSYVSTGGEQY | TRBV6-2/TRBV6-3 | TRBD1 | TRBJ2-7
AISDQRGAADTQY | TRBV10-3 | TRBD2 | TRBJ2-3